Following are 22 T cell receptor beta chains from one sample sequenced in a study of identical twins. TCRdb used MiXCR to reprocess the 5' RACE reads, holding one entry per CDR3 protein. The top ten clones hold roughly 4.3% of a sample with about 730,000 distinct CDR3 sequences, around 21% of them seen once. These records were also assigned to another study, of T cells expressing NK-cell markers.

The sequenced sample consisted of PBMCs. These receptors all stem from a young woman in good health.

This clonotype was counted only a few times. The chain links TRBV6-5 to TRBJ1-5; D remains ambiguous. The germline V and J ends were trimmed by 6 bases and 8 bases, with 14 bases remaining between them. Germline V lookup: CDR1 MNHEY, CDR2 SVGAGI. The CDR3 totals 13 residues. The CDR3 loop is CASSSSWIEPQHF. The CDR3 DNA sequence: TGTGCCAGCAGCTCCTCCTGGATCGAGCCCCAGCATTTT.

V is TRBV6-1 and J is TRBJ2-7; 8 nucleotides agree with TRBD2. This CDR3 spans 15 amino acids. Trimming at V came to 6 bases and at J to 6 bases, leaving 13 bases not matched to a gene. Germline V gene sequence: CDR1 MNHNS, CDR2 SASEGT. The CDR3 reads CASRVTGLAGGEQYF. CDR3 nucleotides: TGTGCCAGCAGGGTTACCGGACTAGCCGGCGGCGAGCAGTACTTC.

Only a few counts were recorded for this clonotype. This chain links TRBV6-2 or TRBV6-3 with TRBJ2-7, with a possible D match to TRBD1 (5 bases). Deletions cut 0 bases from V and 3 bases from J, with 27 bases between. This CDR3 is 20 amino acids long. Looked up from germline, CDR1 is MNHEY and CDR2 is SVGEGT. The CDR3 DNA follows: TGTGCCAGCAGTTACTCGAAACGGCCCGCGGCTCGACAGTTAGTCTACGAGCAGTACTTC. This sequence encodes CASSYSKRPAARQLVYEQYF.

This chain uses TRBV10-3 with TRBJ1-1; the D is unclear. Germline values: CDR1 ENHRY, CDR2 SYGVKD. The CDR3 has 13 residues. Trimming stripped 7 bases from V and 0 bases from J, with 9 bases between. CDR3 region: CAITPRVNTEAFF. CDR3 DNA sequence: TGTGCCATCACGCCGCGGGTGAACACTGAAGCTTTCTTT.

This clonotype has only a few counts. The chain uses TRBV27 and TRBJ2-5; tentative D call: TRBD2 (5 bases). The CDR3 totals 12 residues. Germline V lookup: CDR1 MNHEY, CDR2 SMNVEV (reference sequence). Trimming stripped 5 bases from V and 5 bases from J, with 9 bases between. The DNA of the CDR3 is TGTGCCAGCAGTGGGAGTAGTGAGACCCAGTACTTC. Translation: CASSGSSETQYF.

The gene calls are TRBV15 and TRBJ2-1; 7 bases agree with TRBD2. From germline, CDR1 is LNHNV and CDR2 YYDKDF (reference sequence). The CDR3 sequence is 14 residues long. The junction had 13 bases not matched to a gene; V was cut back by 9 bases and J by 8 bases. Here the CDR3 reads CATGWAGAVDEQFF. CDR3 bases: TGTGCCACGGGGTGGGCGGGAGCCGTGGATGAGCAGTTCTTC.

CDR3 sequence: CASQSIGRDTQYF. The CDR3 bases are TGTGCCAGCCAGTCTATAGGTAGAGATACGCAGTATTTT. The genes are TRBV6-5 and TRBJ2-3, with D unresolved. Germline-derived CDR1 and CDR2 are MNHEY and SVGAGI. The CDR3 has 13 residues. V lost 8 bases and J 5 bases, leaving 14 bases between the germline ends.

The J gene is TRBJ2-1, the V gene TRBV13, with 7 bases fitting TRBD1. Losses at the gene ends were 4 bases for V and 4 bases for J; bases not matched to a gene: 13. This CDR3 is 17 amino acids long. Germline V gene data show CDR1 as PRHDT and CDR2 as FYEKMQ (reference sequence). CDR3 sequence (DNA): TGTGCCAGCAGCTCCAAGCAAGGGGGCTCGTTATACAATGAGCAGTTCTTC. Its translation: CASSSKQGGSLYNEQFF.

The chain uses TRBV5-6 and TRBJ1-4, with D maybe TRBD1 (6 bases). V lost 3 bases and J 4 bases, leaving 13 bases between the germline ends. CDR1 and CDR2 from the germline V gene are SGHDT and YYEEEE. This CDR3 region has 15 residues. The CDR3 nucleotides read TGTGCCAGCAGCTCCGCCACAGGGAGTAATGAAAAACTGTTTTTT. Protein: CASSSATGSNEKLFF.

This clonotype was seen a few times. A junction end diverges from the germline sequence, so it may reflect a read error. J is TRBJ2-7 and V is TRBV5-6; either TRBD1 or TRBD2 may supply D (5 bases each). Germline loops: CDR1 SGHDT, CDR2 YYEEEE. CDR3 length equals 14 residues. This CDR3 is CASSSGTRSFEQYF. The CDR3 DNA is TGTGCCAGCAGCTCCGGGACCAGATCCTTCGAGCAGTACTTC.

In its sample, this clonotype was seen many times. CDR3 in DNA: TGCAGGGGGGATACGCAGTATTTT. It translates to CRGDTQYF. This chain joins TRBV20-1 and TRBJ2-3; D remains ambiguous. Per the germline V gene, CDR1 is DFQATT and CDR2 is SNEGSKA (reference sequence). This CDR3 contains 8 residues.

Ten or more counts support this clonotype. The chain is built from TRBV7-8 and TRBJ2-7; D is undetermined. Trimming left V 1 base short and J 11 bases short, with 18 bases between. Germline assignment: CDR1 SGHVS and CDR2 FQNEAQ. The CDR3 is 14 amino acids. The CDR3 here is CASSLVTSAERKYF. The CDR3 bases are TGTGCCAGCAGCTTAGTGACTTCGGCAGAAAGGAAGTACTTC.

This clonotype was detected ten times or more. CDR3 loop: CASTPRGNTEAFF. CDR3 nucleotides: TGTGCCAGCACCCCGCGGGGGAACACTGAAGCTTTCTTT. This rearrangement joins TRBV6-1 to TRBJ1-1; D not resolved. This CDR3 contains 13 residues. The V end lost 7 bases, the J end lost 1 base, and 10 bases lay between the germline ends. Germline values: CDR1 MNHNS, CDR2 SASEGT.

The chain couples TRBV27 to TRBJ1-1; perhaps TRBD1 as D (5 bases). Germline CDR1 reads MNHEY; CDR2 reads SMNVEV (reference sequence). V was trimmed by 5 bases and J by 6 bases, leaving 16 bases between them. The CDR3 consists of 14 residues. For the CDR3, the DNA is TGTGCCAGCAGTCCACACCGGGACTACTCTGAAGCTTTCTTT. It is translated as CASSPHRDYSEAFF.

This chain links TRBV20-1 with TRBJ2-7; 11 nucleotides match TRBD2. CDR1 is DFQATT, CDR2 SNEGSKA, per germline (reference sequence). Germline trimming cut 4 bases from V and 3 bases from J; bases unmatched to any gene: 8. The CDR3 covers 15 residues. The CDR3 DNA is TGCAGTGCTAAACCCATAGCGGGGGGGTACTACGAGCAGTACTTC. Its translation: CSAKPIAGGYYEQYF.

This clonotype was detected many times. The chain employs TRBV10-3 and TRBJ1-1; no clear D. CDR3 length: 14 residues. Trimming removed 6 bases at V and 1 base at J, with 12 bases between. Germline CDR1 ENHRY, CDR2 SYGVKD. CDR3 in amino acids: CAIRRPSRNTEAFF. CDR3 nucleotides: TGTGCCATCAGAAGGCCCTCGAGGAACACTGAAGCTTTCTTT.

V usage is TRBV20-1 and J usage is TRBJ2-6; 10 nucleotides align to TRBD2. V trimming: 5 bases; J trimming: 4 bases; junction bases outside the gene matches: 11. Germline values: CDR1 DFQATT, CDR2 SNEGSKA (reference sequence). CDR3 length: 17 amino acids. The CDR3 here is CSAVSSGGLPGANVLTF. Written as DNA, the CDR3 is TGCAGTGCTGTATCTAGCGGGGGCCTTCCAGGGGCCAACGTCCTGACTTTC.

Only a few counts were recorded for this clonotype. The chain couples TRBV6-2 or TRBV6-3 to TRBJ2-7; D remains unclear. From germline, CDR1 is MNHEY and CDR2 SVGEGT. With 4 bases removed from V and 5 bases from J, the gap between germline ends came to 6 bases. The CDR3 runs 11 residues. This CDR3 reads CASSWTDEQYF. The CDR3 DNA is TGTGCCAGCAGTTGGACGGACGAGCAGTACTTC.

The chain uses TRBV29-1 and TRBJ2-1; D is unclear. The CDR3 is 11 residues long. Germline CDR1 is SQVTM and CDR2 is ANQGSEA. Trimming pared 5 bases from V and 7 bases from J, leaving 9 bases between. The CDR3 loop reads CSVIEQNEQFF. As DNA, the CDR3 is TGCAGCGTTATAGAACAAAATGAGCAGTTCTTC.

This clonotype was detected only a few times. This chain links TRBV20-1 with TRBJ1-2; D gene uncertain. The germline V gene has CDR1 DFQATT and CDR2 SNEGSKA (reference sequence). The CDR3 runs 13 residues. Deletions cut 0 bases from V and 4 bases from J, with 9 bases between. The CDR3 coding sequence is TGCAGTGCTAGAGATGAGTGGGTCTATGGCTACACCTTC. Translating it yields CSARDEWVYGYTF.

V and J are TRBV6-1 and TRBJ2-2, with 8 bases lining up with TRBD2. This CDR3 comprises 17 residues. Germline V gene lookup returns CDR1 MNHNS and CDR2 SASEGT. Trimming took 5 bases from V and 1 from J; bases not matched to a gene: 9. CDR3 sequence (DNA): TGTGCCAGCAGTCCCGGACTAGCTAGCCTGAACACCGGGGAGCTGTTTTTT. It translates to CASSPGLASLNTGELFF.

This clonotype has more than one count but fewer than ten. This rearrangement joins TRBV5-1 to TRBJ2-1; D gene unclear. Deletions cut 0 bases from V and 4 bases from J, with 11 bases between. CDR1 and CDR2 (germline): SGHRS, YFSETQ. The CDR3 runs 15 residues. CDR3 sequence: CASSLEIVTYNEQFF. The CDR3 DNA reads as TGCGCCAGCAGCTTGGAAATCGTCACTTACAATGAGCAGTTCTTC.